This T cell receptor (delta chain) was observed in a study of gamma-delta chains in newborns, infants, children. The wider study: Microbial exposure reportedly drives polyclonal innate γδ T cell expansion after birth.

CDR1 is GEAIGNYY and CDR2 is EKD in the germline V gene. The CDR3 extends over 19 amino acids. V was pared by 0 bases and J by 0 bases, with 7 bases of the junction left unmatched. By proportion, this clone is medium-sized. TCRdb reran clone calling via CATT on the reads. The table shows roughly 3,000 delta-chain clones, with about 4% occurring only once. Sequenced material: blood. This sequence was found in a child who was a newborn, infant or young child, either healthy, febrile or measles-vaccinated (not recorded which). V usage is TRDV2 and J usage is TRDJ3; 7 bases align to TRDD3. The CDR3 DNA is TGTGCCTGTGACACCGTGGGGATATCCCGCTCCTGGGACACCCGACAGATGTTTTTC. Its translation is CACDTVGISRSWDTRQMFF.